This T cell receptor beta chain was captured in a study of blood T cell repertoires in COVID-19. Study-wide context: There were acute and convalescent COVID-19 samples, and they came from the United States, Italy and Spain. The cDNA or gDNA used as material had been derived from T cells, B-cell-depleted T cells, or PBMCs.

Under the authors' procedure: Using reference gene primer amplification, nucleated cell counts were estimated. Repertoires were generated with immunoSEQ multiplex PCR, while TCRdb's copy carries only in-frame clones and drops some. The DNA was the basis for D and trimming; V, J and clone size are from that table. The data hold roughly 120,000 clones, with 83% observed a single time. With 0 bases removed from V and 3 bases from J, the gap between germline ends came to 11 bases. CDR1 LNHNV and CDR2 YYDKDF come from the germline V gene (reference sequence). The CDR3 runs to 15 residues. Sequencing input: peripheral blood. The TCR was taken from a woman in her sixties or seventies with acute or convalescent COVID-19. J is TRBJ1-2 and V is TRBV15; a weak D match, TRBD1 (5 bases). The CDR3 DNA reads TGTGCCACCAGCAGAGACCGGAGGGGTTACTATGGCTACACCTTC. Translation gives CATSRDRRGYYGYTF. Complete variable domain (other parts from reference TRBV15 and TRBJ1-2): DAMVIQNPRYQVTQFGKPVTLSCSQTLNHNVMYWYQQKSSQAPKLLFHYYDKDFNNEADTPDNFQSRRPNTSFCFLDIRSPGLGDTAMYLCATSRDRRGYYGYTFGSGTRLTVV.